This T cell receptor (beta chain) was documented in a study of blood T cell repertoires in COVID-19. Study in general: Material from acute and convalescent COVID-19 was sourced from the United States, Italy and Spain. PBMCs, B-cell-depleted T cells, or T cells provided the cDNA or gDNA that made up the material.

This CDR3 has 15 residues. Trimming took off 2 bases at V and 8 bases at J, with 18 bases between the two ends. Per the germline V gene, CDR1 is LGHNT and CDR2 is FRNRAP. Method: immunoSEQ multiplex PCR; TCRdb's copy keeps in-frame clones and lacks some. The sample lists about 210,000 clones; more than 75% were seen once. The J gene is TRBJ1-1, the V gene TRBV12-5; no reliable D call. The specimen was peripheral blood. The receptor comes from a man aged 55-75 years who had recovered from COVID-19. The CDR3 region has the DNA TGTGCTAGTGGTTTGACCCCTTCTACCTCTCGGGAAGCTTTCTTT. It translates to CASGLTPSTSREAFF.